These 29 T cell receptor beta chains originate from one sample sequenced in a study of T cells in Graves' hyperthyroidism and ophthalmopathy. Researchers took RNA transcripts and amplified the TCR beta CDR3 regions from them. An initial round of RT-PCR targeting the TCR CDR3 relied on the HTBI primer set. TCRdb recomputed calls from the multiplex PCR reads with MiXCR, one row per CDR3 protein. The repertoire includes approximately 510,000 distinct CDR3 sequences, 40% to 55% of them detected once, and about 45% sits in the top ten. The sequenced sample was peripheral blood or thyroid tissue (not recorded which). The receptors shown here come from an adult woman with Graves' disease, either hyperthyroidism or ophthalmopathy (not recorded which).

This chain links TRBV9 with TRBJ2-2; 7 nucleotides agree with TRBD2. The CDR3 loop spans 16 amino acids. CDR1 and CDR2 (germline): SGDLS, YYNGEE. After removal of 4 bases from V and 4 bases from J, the junction contained 10 bases not matched to a gene. The CDR3 spells CASSTRTSPSTGELFF. In nucleotides, the CDR3 is TGTGCCAGCAGCACAAGGACTAGTCCCAGCACCGGGGAGCTGTTTTTT.

The sample holds many counts of this clonotype. The chain employs TRBV24-1 and TRBJ2-2; a possible D gene is TRBD2 (6 bases). The V end lost 4 bases, the J end lost 3 bases, and 8 bases lay between the germline ends. CDR1 is KGHDR and CDR2 is SFDVKD in the germline V gene. The CDR3 has 14 residues. CDR3 DNA sequence: TGTGCCACCAGTGAGGGGACTTACACCGGGGAGCTGTTTTTT. Translated, it gives CATSEGTYTGELFF.

This clonotype was counted between two and nine times. This rearrangement joins TRBV19 to TRBJ2-6; D is ambiguous. This CDR3 has 12 residues. Germline lookup yields CDR1 LNHDA and CDR2 SQIVND (reference sequence). The V end was cut by 6 bases, the J end by 3 bases, with 3 bases between. The CDR3: CASSGGANVLTF. CDR3 bases: TGTGCCAGTAGCGGTGGGGCCAACGTCCTGACTTTC.

The rearrangement uses TRBV6-2 or TRBV6-3 and TRBJ2-7, with a tentative D call TRBD2 (6 bases). The CDR3 loop spans 16 amino acids. CDR1 MNHEY and CDR2 SVGEGT come from the germline V gene. Trimming stripped 5 bases from V and 0 bases from J, with 17 bases between. CDR3 sequence: CASSDSGVAVSYEQYF. CDR3 nucleotide sequence: TGTGCCAGCAGTGATTCTGGAGTAGCGGTCTCCTACGAGCAGTACTTC.

This clonotype was seen at least ten times. This chain connects TRBV2 to TRBJ2-7; D remains ambiguous. The germline CDR1 and CDR2 sequences are SNHLY and FYNNEI. Trimming took 6 bases from V and 4 from J, leaving 7 bases between them. CDR3 length equals 11 residues. CDR3 loop: CASRLGYEQYF. For the CDR3, the DNA is TGTGCCAGCAGACTTGGGTACGAGCAGTACTTC. The full variable domain, its missing parts supplied by reference TRBV2 and TRBJ2-7, is EPEVTQTPSHQVTQMGQEVILRCVPISNHLYFYWYRQILGQKVEFLVSFYNNEISEKSEIFDDQFSVERPDGSNFTLKIRSTKLEDSAMYFCASRLGYEQYFGPGTRLTVT.

As DNA, the CDR3 is TGCAGTGCTAGGAGGGGTGCCGAGCAGTACTTC. It yields the protein CSARRGAEQYF. V usage is TRBV20-1 and J usage is TRBJ2-7, with D possibly being TRBD1 or TRBD2 (5 bases each). The CDR3 totals 11 residues. Trimming took 3 bases from V and 6 from J, leaving 9 bases between them. Germline-derived CDR1 and CDR2 are DFQATT and SNEGSKA (reference sequence).

This clonotype was observed a handful of times. The rearrangement joins TRBV6-5 to TRBJ2-7; 12 bases match TRBD1. The V gene's germline CDR1 is MNHEY and CDR2 SVGAGI. The J segment lost 5 bases and the V segment lost 5 bases, leaving 7 bases of the junction unmatched. The CDR3 length is 15 residues. CDR3 protein: CASSRPGQGAHEQYF. The DNA for the CDR3 is TGTGCCAGCAGTCGTCCGGGACAGGGGGCGCACGAGCAGTACTTC.

CDR3 amino acids: CSVESGTGGYEQYF. The CDR3, as DNA: TGCAGCGTTGAAAGCGGGACAGGGGGCTACGAGCAGTACTTC. The rearrangement joins TRBV29-1 to TRBJ2-7, with 11 bases identical to TRBD1. CDR1 SQVTM and CDR2 ANQGSEA come from the germline V gene. V lost 2 bases to trimming and J lost 3 bases; unmatched junction nucleotides: 3. The CDR3 runs 14 residues.

This clonotype is a singleton in its sample. CDR3: CSAPDGRLQETQYF. The CDR3 DNA follows: TGCAGTGCTCCCGATGGCCGCCTCCAAGAGACCCAGTACTTC. J is TRBJ2-5 and V is TRBV20-1; D is unresolved. The CDR3 is 14 amino acids. V was trimmed by 5 bases and J by 1 base, leaving 14 bases between them. Germline V gene lookup returns CDR1 DFQATT and CDR2 SNEGSKA (reference sequence).

This clonotype was counted between two and nine times. The chain couples TRBV10-3 to TRBJ2-7, with 10 bases identical to TRBD1. In germline, CDR1 is ENHRY, CDR2 SYGVKD. The CDR3 is made up of 14 amino acids. V was pared by 3 bases and J by 5 bases, with 4 bases of the junction left unmatched. The CDR3 is CAISDWDRGDEQYF. The DNA for the CDR3 is TGTGCCATCAGTGATTGGGACAGGGGCGACGAGCAGTACTTC.

V and J are TRBV7-8 and TRBJ2-7; 9 nucleotides align to TRBD1. CDR1 and CDR2 (germline): SGHVS, FQNEAQ. The trim removed 5 bases at V and 4 bases at J, leaving 6 bases unmatched. The CDR3 is made up of 14 amino acids. DNA for the CDR3: TGTGCCAGCAGCAACCGGGACAGGGTTTACGAGCAGTACTTC. It encodes CASSNRDRVYEQYF.

This clonotype was picked up a small number of times. This chain links TRBV7-9 with TRBJ2-7, with a weak D call TRBD2 (5 bases). This CDR3 spans 13 amino acids. The germline CDR1 and CDR2 sequences are SEHNR and FQNEAQ (reference sequence). Trimming cost V 5 bases and J 2 bases, with 10 bases left between them. The CDR3 nucleotides are TGTGCCAGCAGCCCCCGGACTCCCTACGAGCAGTACTTC. This codes for CASSPRTPYEQYF. The whole variable domain, filled in from reference TRBV7-9 and TRBJ2-7, reads DTGVSQNPRHKITKRGQNVTFRCDPISEHNRLYWYRQTLGQGPEFLTYFQNEAQLEKSRLLSDRFSAERPKGSFSTLEIQRTEQGDSAMYLCASSPRTPYEQYFGPGTRLTVT.

The V call is TRBV7-9, the J call TRBJ1-1; no clear D. The CDR3 runs to 12 residues. CDR1 and CDR2 from the germline V gene are SEHNR and FQNEAQ (reference sequence). V dropped 1 base and J dropped 8 bases, with 8 bases sitting between them. The CDR3 protein is CASSLGVLEAFF. DNA of the CDR3: TGTGCCAGCAGCTTAGGGGTTCTGGAAGCTTTCTTT.

CDR3: CASSFSDRVEEQYF. CDR3 nucleotides: TGTGCCAGCAGCTTCAGCGACAGGGTCGAAGAGCAGTACTTC. The J gene is TRBJ2-7, the V gene TRBV11-2; 7 positions match TRBD1. The CDR3 is made up of 14 amino acids. Germline loops: CDR1 SGHAT, CDR2 FQNNGV. The junction had 9 bases not matched to a gene; V was cut back by 3 bases and J by 7 bases.

This rearrangement joins TRBV29-1 to TRBJ2-7; 11 bases align to TRBD1. CDR3 length equals 13 residues. Per germline, CDR1 SQVTM and CDR2 ANQGSEA. CDR3 DNA: TGCAGTGCCGCGGGACAGGGGGTCTACGAGCAGTACTTC. It yields the protein CSAAGQGVYEQYF.

A note on this clonotype: No conserved phenylalanine or tryptophan ends this CDR3, so it is likely a read error. V is TRBV10-1 and J is TRBJ2-2, with 10 bases fitting TRBD2. CDR3 length equals 16 residues. Trimming cost V 6 bases and J 3 bases; bases outside gene matches: 7. Germline CDR1 and CDR2: WNHNN and SYGVQD (reference sequence). This chain's CDR3 is CASRALAGEYTGELFS. CDR3 coding DNA: TGCGCCAGCAGGGCCCTAGCGGGAGAGTACACCGGGGAGCTGTTTTCT.

This chain links TRBV10-3 with TRBJ2-7; 9 bases agree with TRBD1. The CDR3 runs to 13 residues. The trim removed 10 bases at V and 2 bases at J, leaving 6 bases unmatched. Germline values: CDR1 ENHRY, CDR2 SYGVKD. The CDR3 nucleotides are TGTGCCACGACCGGGACAGGGACCTACGAGCAGTACTTC. Amino acid sequence: CATTGTGTYEQYF.

Of note for this clonotype: The junction and the germline gene differ at one end; a read error may be behind it. This sequence joins TRBV7-8 and TRBJ2-6; D might be TRBD1 or TRBD2, each matching 5 bases. Germline lookup yields CDR1 SGHVS and CDR2 FQNEAQ. The CDR3 loop spans 14 amino acids. The CDR3 reads CASSQGSRANVPTF. The DNA for the CDR3 is TGTGCCAGCAGCCAGGGCTCGAGGGCCAACGTCCCGACTTTC.

This clonotype was counted a few times. The CDR3 DNA reads as TGTGCCAGCCGAATGGGTTTGGGTGAGGGCCGAGAGACCCAGTACTTC. Translating it yields CASRMGLGEGRETQYF. The J gene is TRBJ2-5, the V gene TRBV7-9; D may be TRBD2 (5 bases). This CDR3 has 16 residues. CDR1 is SEHNR, CDR2 FQNEAQ, per germline (reference sequence). The V and J ends lost 8 bases and 4 bases respectively, with 23 bases between them.

This chain uses TRBV29-1 with TRBJ1-5, with TRBD1 matching over 8 bases. CDR3 length: 13 amino acids. Germline trimming cut 4 bases from V and 5 bases from J; bases unmatched to any gene: 4. Germline CDR1 and CDR2: SQVTM and ANQGSEA. The CDR3 region is CSVGQGIYQPQHF. The CDR3 region has the DNA TGCAGCGTTGGACAGGGGATCTATCAGCCCCAGCATTTT.

This clonotype was detected ten times or more. The chain couples TRBV6-2 or TRBV6-3 to TRBJ1-2; TRBD1 matches 8 bases. Losses at the gene ends were 6 bases for V and 4 bases for J; bases not matched to a gene: 4. The germline gives CDR1 MNHEY, CDR2 SVGEGT. This CDR3 contains 13 residues. CDR3 nucleotide sequence: TGTGCCAGCAGCAGACAGGGGTCCTATGGCTACACCTTC. This codes for CASSRQGSYGYTF.

This clonotype was recorded many times. The V call is TRBV28, the J call TRBJ2-5; either TRBD1 or TRBD2 may fit D (7 bases each). Trimming stripped 6 bases from V and 5 bases from J, with 22 bases between. This CDR3 is built from 16 residues. The germline gives CDR1 MDHEN, CDR2 SYDVKM. The DNA of the CDR3 is TGTGCCAGCAGCCTCCGGCAAGGGAGGGGGCGTGAGACCCAGTACTTC. It is translated as CASSLRQGRGRETQYF.

This clonotype has a single count. The J gene is TRBJ1-3, the V gene TRBV15; unclear D gene. V was pared by 0 bases and J by 0 bases, with 9 bases between. The CDR3 length is 16 residues. Per the germline V gene, CDR1 is LNHNV and CDR2 is YYDKDF (reference sequence). As DNA, the CDR3 is TGTGCCACCAGCAGAGATCATTCCGACTCTGGAAACACCATATATTTT. This sequence encodes CATSRDHSDSGNTIYF.

Ten or more counts support this clonotype. CDR3 sequence: CASSLWGGKTQYF. The CDR3 DNA is TGTGCCAGCAGCTTGTGGGGTGGAAAGACCCAGTACTTC. V is TRBV5-8 and J is TRBJ2-5; D is unclear. The germline gives CDR1 SGHTS, CDR2 YDEGEE. CDR3 length: 13 residues. The V end lost 1 base, the J end lost 6 bases, and 10 bases lay between the germline ends.

This clonotype was observed many times. J is TRBJ1-2 and V is TRBV25-1, with TRBD1 as a possible D gene (5 bases). V gave up 4 bases and J gave up 6 bases, with 15 bases separating them. CDR3 size: 14 residues. From germline, CDR1 is MGHDK and CDR2 SYGVNS. The CDR3 reads CASSVNRDLNGYTF. The CDR3 DNA reads as TGTGCCAGCAGTGTAAACCGGGACTTAAATGGCTACACCTTC.

The chain employs TRBV7-9 and TRBJ1-2; no clear D gene. Germline CDR1 and CDR2: SEHNR and FQNEAQ (reference sequence). The CDR3 has 14 residues. The ends were cut back, 1 base at V and 3 bases at J, with 9 bases in the middle. CDR3 nucleotide sequence: TGTGCCAGCAGCTTAGACCCGGGAGACTATGGCTACACCTTC. Translation gives CASSLDPGDYGYTF. Filled out from reference TRBV7-9 and TRBJ1-2, the complete variable domain reads DTGVSQNPRHKITKRGQNVTFRCDPISEHNRLYWYRQTLGQGPEFLTYFQNEAQLEKSRLLSDRFSAERPKGSFSTLEIQRTEQGDSAMYLCASSLDPGDYGYTFGSGTRLTVV.

This chain links TRBV29-1 with TRBJ2-7, with D unclear. The CDR3 is made up of 11 amino acids. Germline CDR1 and CDR2: SQVTM and ANQGSEA. Trimming took 2 bases from V and 2 from J, leaving 4 bases between them. The DNA for the CDR3 is TGCAGCGTTGAATATGCCTACGAGCAGTACTTC. Protein sequence: CSVEYAYEQYF.

This chain links TRBV5-1 with TRBJ1-5, with a tentative D call TRBD1 (5 bases). Per germline, CDR1 SGHRS and CDR2 YFSETQ. The CDR3 is 13 amino acids. V lost 7 bases, J lost 1 base, and 9 bases lay in between. CDR3 loop: CASGWDSNQPQHF. Written as DNA, the CDR3 is TGCGCCAGCGGATGGGACAGCAATCAGCCCCAGCATTTT.

In its sample, this clonotype was seen a few times. V is TRBV29-1 and J is TRBJ1-1; D unclear. Germline V gives CDR1 SQVTM, CDR2 ANQGSEA. V gave up 6 bases and J gave up 0 bases, with 11 bases separating them. The length of the CDR3 is 13 residues. CDR3 sequence (DNA): TGCAGCGTCGCGGGCAGGATGAACACTGAAGCTTTCTTT. Protein product: CSVAGRMNTEAFF.